Included here is one TCR beta chain sequence, with context. Trimming stripped 4 bases from V and 6 bases from J, with 16 bases between. Germline V gene lookup returns CDR1 MNHEY and CDR2 SMNVEV (reference sequence). The CDR3 has 14 residues. The data belong to a study of blood T cell repertoires in COVID-19. Clones were read by immunoSEQ multiplex PCR, and TCRdb kept only the in-frame ones, dropping some. The repertoire includes some 240,000 clones, 84% of them detected once, and less than 2% sits in the top ten. The sequence was collected from a woman in her forties who had recovered from COVID-19. Sequencing was carried out using peripheral blood. V is TRBV27 and J is TRBJ2-7; the D gene is possibly TRBD1 (6 bases). This CDR3 is CASSWGRGAPEQYF. For the CDR3, the DNA is TGTGCCAGCAGTTGGGGCAGGGGAGCTCCCGAGCAGTACTTC.